One sample yielded the 27 T cell receptor beta chains listed below, sequenced in a study of control samples from healthy donors and cancer patients. Clones were read by immunoSEQ multiplex PCR, and TCRdb kept only the in-frame ones, dropping some. The top ten clones hold 25% to 35% of a sample with about 70,000 clones, around 82% of them seen once. The specimen sequenced was blood. The receptors shown here come from a man aged 45-65 years in good health.

V and J are TRBV7-9 and TRBJ1-1, with D uncertain. The germline V gene encodes CDR1 SEHNR and CDR2 FQNEAQ (reference sequence). The CDR3 is 15 amino acids. V was clipped by 1 base and J by 1 base, with 10 bases between them. CDR3: CASSLEPVKNTEAFF. CDR3 coding DNA: TGTGCCAGCAGCTTAGAGCCAGTCAAGAACACTGAAGCTTTCTTT.

The rearrangement uses TRBV5-6 and TRBJ2-5; the D is unclear. V was clipped by 4 bases and J by 7 bases, with 14 bases between them. CDR1 is SGHDT and CDR2 is YYEEEE in the germline V gene. CDR3 length: 13 residues. The CDR3 DNA reads TGTGCCAGCAGCCCGAGTAGGAAGTGGACCCAGTACTTC. Amino acid sequence: CASSPSRKWTQYF.

The rearrangement joins TRBV29-1 to TRBJ1-5; TRBD1 matches 8 bases. Germline V gene sequence: CDR1 SQVTM, CDR2 ANQGSEA. The CDR3 is made up of 14 amino acids. V was pared by 7 bases and J by 4 bases, with 9 bases of the junction left unmatched. CDR3 in amino acids: CSAKGQAENQPQHF. DNA of the CDR3: TGCAGCGCTAAGGGACAGGCTGAAAATCAGCCCCAGCATTTT.

The table lists this clone with a count of one. This sequence joins TRBV4-3 and TRBJ1-1; TRBD1 agrees at 7 bases. V trimming: 8 bases; J trimming: 7 bases; junction bases outside the gene matches: 13. Per the germline V gene, CDR1 is LGHNA and CDR2 is YSLEER. The CDR3 sequence is 14 residues long. The CDR3 DNA sequence: TGCGCCAGCCGAAAGGGACAGAACATCCGTGAAGCTTTCTTT. Amino acid sequence: CASRKGQNIREAFF.

In this sample, this clone turned up once. This chain uses TRBV28 with TRBJ1-3; no firm D call. The CDR3 length is 13 residues. CDR1 and CDR2 from the germline V gene are MDHEN and SYDVKM. Between the trimmed V and J ends, which lost 10 bases and 2 bases, there was a span of 12 bases. DNA of the CDR3: TGTGCCACCCTTCGTTTGACTGGAAACACCATATATTTT. It encodes CATLRLTGNTIYF.

The chain links TRBV15 to TRBJ1-3, with a tentative D call TRBD1 (6 bases). The CDR3 contains 16 residues. Germline V lookup: CDR1 LNHNV, CDR2 YYDKDF (reference sequence). V was trimmed by 0 bases and J by 4 bases, leaving 13 bases between them. CDR3 in DNA: TGTGCCACCAGCAGAGATTATCCGGGGGCGGGAAACACCATATATTTT. Its translation: CATSRDYPGAGNTIYF.

The DNA of the CDR3 is TGTGCCAGCAGCTTAGCAGGGAAGGGGACCCAGTACTTC. Its protein product is CASSLAGKGTQYF. V and J are TRBV7-2 and TRBJ2-5, with unresolved D. V was shortened by 0 bases and J by 7 bases, with 9 bases between the two germline ends. The CDR3 is 13 amino acids. CDR1 is SGHTA and CDR2 is FQGNSA in the germline V gene.

The chain recombines TRBV5-4 with TRBJ2-2; 8 positions match TRBD1. V shed 1 base and J 4 bases; nucleotides not matched to a gene: 6. Per the germline V gene, CDR1 is SGHNT and CDR2 is YYREEE (reference sequence). This CDR3 spans 16 amino acids. CDR3 DNA: TGTGCCAGCAGCTTGAGCCTTACAGGGGGCACCGGGGAGCTGTTTTTT. Amino acids: CASSLSLTGGTGELFF.

The rearrangement links TRBV5-1 to TRBJ2-2; tentative D call: TRBD1 (6 bases). Germline loops: CDR1 SGHRS, CDR2 YFSETQ. Trimming shortened V by 1 base and J by 5 bases, and 12 bases separated the two germline ends. The CDR3 contains 15 residues. The CDR3 coding sequence is TGCGCCAGCAGCTTGAGGGCAGGGGATACCGGGGAGCTGTTTTTT. This translates into CASSLRAGDTGELFF.

The chain joins TRBV25-1 to TRBJ2-5; TRBD1 aligns across 7 bases. CDR1 MGHDK and CDR2 SYGVNS come from the germline V gene. After removal of 4 bases from V and 9 bases from J, the junction contained 14 bases not matched to a gene. The CDR3 extends over 15 amino acids. CDR3 protein: CASSGGQDIRGAQYF. CDR3 DNA sequence: TGTGCCAGCAGTGGAGGACAGGACATACGTGGGGCCCAGTACTTC.

This chain uses TRBV4-3 with TRBJ1-1; D uncertain. Germline CDR1 and CDR2: LGHNA and YSLEER. The CDR3 has 15 amino acids. V gave up 0 bases and J gave up 1 base, with 9 bases separating them. The CDR3 sequence: CASSQEVRRNTEAFF. Here the CDR3 DNA reads TGCGCCAGCAGCCAAGAGGTCAGGCGGAACACTGAAGCTTTCTTT.

The chain employs TRBV2 and TRBJ2-2; 14 bases agree with TRBD2. CDR1 and CDR2 (germline): SNHLY, FYNNEI. V lost 7 bases to trimming and J lost 8 bases; unmatched junction nucleotides: 6. The CDR3 extends over 15 amino acids. This chain's CDR3 is CASKRGLAGVGELFF. The CDR3 DNA reads TGTGCCAGCAAAAGGGGACTAGCGGGGGTTGGGGAGCTGTTTTTT.

The chain employs TRBV5-1 and TRBJ1-4; TRBD1 might be the D (6 bases). The germline V gene encodes CDR1 SGHRS and CDR2 YFSETQ. The CDR3 length is 15 residues. Trimming took off 7 bases at V and 5 bases at J, with 18 bases between the two ends. CDR3 in amino acids: CASWPGGGSNEKLFF. CDR3 DNA: TGCGCCAGCTGGCCTGGAGGGGGATCGAATGAAAAACTGTTTTTT.

The rearrangement uses TRBV6-5 and TRBJ1-2; D uncertain. Germline V lookup: CDR1 MNHEY, CDR2 SVGAGI. Trimming left V 2 bases short and J 5 bases short, with 12 bases between. This CDR3 spans 14 amino acids. The CDR3 region has the DNA TGTGCCAGCAGTTACACTGTGTCAGCTTATGGCTACACCTTC. Protein product: CASSYTVSAYGYTF.

This chain uses TRBV27 with TRBJ2-1; 7 positions agree with TRBD2. CDR1 MNHEY and CDR2 SMNVEV come from the germline V gene (reference sequence). The CDR3 extends over 20 amino acids. V lost 10 bases, J lost 9 bases, and 33 bases stayed unmatched. CDR3 sequence: CATHPGVLGSGRESGSEQFF. In DNA, the CDR3 is TGTGCCACCCACCCCGGGGTGCTGGGGAGTGGGCGGGAGTCCGGTAGTGAGCAGTTCTTC.

This clone occurred once. The chain carries TRBV29-1 and TRBJ2-7, with D perhaps TRBD2 (6 bases). Germline CDR1 reads SQVTM; CDR2 reads ANQGSEA. The CDR3 is 15 residues long. The V end lost 3 bases, the J end lost 4 bases, and 19 bases lay between the germline ends. The CDR3: CSVEGISGKDYEQYF. The CDR3 DNA is TGCAGCGTTGAGGGGATTAGCGGTAAAGATTACGAGCAGTACTTC.

This chain connects TRBV7-9 to TRBJ2-3; D unclear. The CDR3 length is 14 residues. CDR1 is SEHNR, CDR2 FQNEAQ, per germline (reference sequence). V gave up 5 bases and J gave up 0 bases, with 9 bases separating them. DNA of the CDR3: TGTGCCAGCAGCCTGACTGGGAGCACAGATACGCAGTATTTT. Amino acid sequence: CASSLTGSTDTQYF.

This chain connects TRBV11-3 to TRBJ1-1, with 7 nucleotides matching TRBD1. Germline lookup yields CDR1 SGHNT and CDR2 YENEEA. This CDR3 is 14 amino acids long. V trimming: 4 bases; J trimming: 5 bases; junction bases outside the gene matches: 7. The DNA for the CDR3 is TGTGCCAGCAGCTCACGGACAGGCGGGACTGAAGCTTTCTTT. Translation: CASSSRTGGTEAFF.

V gene TRBV7-2 combines with J gene TRBJ1-3; D is perhaps TRBD1 (6 bases). The germline V gene encodes CDR1 SGHTA and CDR2 FQGNSA. The V end lost 1 base, the J end lost 4 bases, and 11 bases lay between the germline ends. This CDR3 is built from 15 residues. CDR3 nucleotide sequence: TGTGCCAGCAGCTTAGTGTTTGGGGGCGGAAACACCATATATTTT. Its translation is CASSLVFGGGNTIYF.

The V gene is TRBV3-1 (or the pseudogene TRBV3-2), the J gene TRBJ1-6, with 9 bases aligning to TRBD1. The CDR3 spans 17 residues. CDR1 and CDR2 (germline): LGHDT, YNNKEL (reference sequence). The V gene end was trimmed by 2 bases and the J gene end by 13 bases; junction bases not matched to a gene: 15. CDR3 amino acids: CASSQQPPGTGFRPLHF. The CDR3 DNA reads as TGTGCCAGCAGCCAACAACCACCAGGGACAGGGTTTCGGCCCCTCCACTTT.

The genes are TRBV9 and TRBJ2-2, with 7 positions matching TRBD2. J lost 7 bases, V lost 2 bases, and 11 bases had no gene match. The CDR3 totals 16 residues. In germline, CDR1 is SGDLS, CDR2 YYNGEE. Here the CDR3 reads CASSVGLAVADGELFF. In nucleotides, the CDR3 is TGTGCCAGCAGCGTGGGGCTAGCGGTGGCGGACGGGGAGCTGTTTTTT.

This sequence joins TRBV29-1 and TRBJ2-3; D gene unclear. V was cut by 6 bases and J by 4 bases, with 8 bases left in between. CDR3 size: 11 residues. Germline assignment: CDR1 SQVTM and CDR2 ANQGSEA. The CDR3 reads CSVGEADTQYF. CDR3 sequence (DNA): TGCAGCGTCGGAGAGGCAGATACGCAGTATTTT.

The rearrangement uses TRBV27 and TRBJ1-5, with D possibly being TRBD1 (5 bases). Germline-derived CDR1 and CDR2 are MNHEY and SMNVEV (reference sequence). Deletions cut 3 bases from V and 4 bases from J, with 10 bases between. The CDR3 loop spans 14 amino acids. The CDR3 spells CASSFGGYNQPQHF. The CDR3 DNA follows: TGTGCCAGCAGTTTTGGGGGATATAATCAGCCCCAGCATTTT.

A few counts support this clone. This rearrangement joins TRBV7-8 to TRBJ1-2; 9 positions match TRBD1. The V segment lost 1 base and the J segment 5 bases; nucleotides outside the gene matches: 5. Germline assignment: CDR1 SGHVS and CDR2 FQNEAQ. CDR3 size: 15 residues. In nucleotides, the CDR3 is TGTGCCAGCAGCTTAGGCGGAGGACAGGGGTATGGCTACACCTTC. This codes for CASSLGGGQGYGYTF.

This rearrangement joins TRBV2 to TRBJ2-7, with D unresolved. The CDR3 length is 12 residues. The V end was cut by 5 bases, the J end by 4 bases, with 9 bases between. Germline CDR1 SNHLY, CDR2 FYNNEI. CDR3 loop: CASSLGNYEQYF. DNA for the CDR3: TGTGCCAGCAGTTTGGGGAATTACGAGCAGTACTTC.

This sequence joins TRBV5-5 and TRBJ2-7; no reliable D call. Germline V gene data show CDR1 as SGHKS and CDR2 as YYEKEE (reference sequence). This CDR3 is built from 15 residues. Trimming left V 0 bases short and J 2 bases short, with 12 bases between. In nucleotides, the CDR3 is TGTGCCAGCAGCTTGGGACCCAAGATCGCCTACGAGCAGTACTTC. This gives the protein CASSLGPKIAYEQYF.

This clone has just one count. The sample has other DNA sequences that encode this CDR3 too. This sequence joins TRBV12-5 and TRBJ2-1; D ambiguous. The V gene lost 6 bases and the J gene lost 0 bases, with 18 bases spanning the gap. The CDR3 totals 17 residues. Germline-derived CDR1 and CDR2 are LGHNT and FRNRAP. CDR3 coding DNA: TGTGCTAGTGGCCCGCACCACTTAAGAGCCTCCTACAATGAGCAGTTCTTC. Amino acid sequence: CASGPHHLRASYNEQFF.